These 29 T cell receptor beta chains were sequenced from one sample in a study of T cell responses to AZD1222 COVID-19 vaccine. The method was immunoSEQ multiplex PCR; TCRdb's version includes in-frame clones alone and lacks a portion of them. The sample holds about 140,000 clones, about 91% seen once. The sample was peripheral blood, taken 28 days after the second AZD1222 dose. These receptors were collected from an adult who received the AZD1222 COVID-19 vaccine.

The rearrangement joins TRBV9 to TRBJ2-3; D ambiguous. V was shortened by 0 bases and J by 2 bases, with 10 bases between the two germline ends. In germline, CDR1 is SGDLS, CDR2 YYNGEE. This CDR3 is built from 15 residues. CDR3 nucleotide sequence: TGTGCCAGCAGCGTAGGTTTAGGGAACACAGATACGCAGTATTTT. This translates into CASSVGLGNTDTQYF.

This chain uses TRBV5-8 with TRBJ1-1; D might be TRBD1 (5 bases). V gave up 2 bases and J gave up 0 bases, with 14 bases separating them. CDR1 SGHTS and CDR2 YDEGEE come from the germline V gene. The CDR3 totals 16 residues. CDR3 sequence (DNA): TGTGCCAGCAGCTTTGGGTCAGGGTGGGTGAACACTGAAGCTTTCTTT. Translation: CASSFGSGWVNTEAFF. The whole variable domain, remainder taken from reference TRBV5-8 and TRBJ1-1, is EAGVTQSPTHLIKTRGQQATLRCSPISGHTSVYWYQQALGLGLQFLLWYDEGEERNRGNFPPRFSGRQFPNYSSELNVNALELEDSALYLCASSFGSGWVNTEAFFGQGTRLTVV.

The CDR3 is CASQRDGNTEAFF. The CDR3 DNA reads as TGCGCCAGCCAAAGAGACGGGAACACTGAAGCTTTCTTT. The genes are TRBV5-1 and TRBJ1-1; D is undetermined. The germline V and J ends were trimmed by 7 bases and 1 base, with 11 bases remaining between them. Germline lookup yields CDR1 SGHRS and CDR2 YFSETQ. The CDR3 sequence is 13 residues long.

DNA of the CDR3: TGTGCCAGCTCACCAGCACGACAGGGCGGCGATCAGCCCCAGCATTTT. The encoded protein is CASSPARQGGDQPQHF. The rearrangement uses TRBV18 and TRBJ1-5; the match to TRBD1 covers 7 bases. V dropped 2 bases and J dropped 5; count of bases not matched to a gene: 9. This CDR3 has 16 residues. Germline CDR1 reads KGHSH; CDR2 reads LQKENI.

This chain uses TRBV6-6 with TRBJ2-7, with a tentative D call TRBD1 (5 bases). This CDR3 spans 13 amino acids. V lost 2 bases, J lost 12 bases, and 17 bases lay in between. Germline assignment: CDR1 MNHNY and CDR2 SVGAGI (reference sequence). CDR3 sequence: CASSYGAGRHSYF. CDR3 DNA: TGTGCCAGCAGTTACGGGGCAGGGCGTCATTCGTACTTC.

V is TRBV19 and J is TRBJ1-5; perhaps TRBD1 as D (6 bases). Trimming removed 3 bases at V and 3 bases at J, with 21 bases between. The germline V gene has CDR1 LNHDA and CDR2 SQIVND (reference sequence). The CDR3 has 18 residues. The CDR3 sequence: CASSMETYRVGANQPQHF. The CDR3 nucleotides read TGTGCCAGTAGTATGGAGACCTACAGGGTTGGCGCCAATCAGCCCCAGCATTTT.

The J gene is TRBJ1-2, the V gene TRBV4-2; D not resolved. The CDR3 contains 15 residues. Germline loops: CDR1 LGHNA, CDR2 YNFKEQ. V was trimmed by 0 bases and J by 4 bases, leaving 12 bases between them. CDR3 in amino acids: CASSQDPRIFYGYTF. DNA for the CDR3: TGTGCCAGCAGCCAAGATCCGAGGATTTTCTATGGCTACACCTTC.

This clone was recorded a few times. This rearrangement joins TRBV24-1 to TRBJ1-5; 8 bases fit TRBD1. J gave up 4 bases and V 6 bases, and 7 bases lay outside the gene matches. The CDR3 covers 15 residues. Germline CDR1 and CDR2: KGHDR and SFDVKD. CDR3 DNA: TGTGCCACCAGTCCATCCGGGACAGGAAATCAGCCCCAGCATTTT. Residues: CATSPSGTGNQPQHF.

This CDR3 is CASSLARESGAFF. CDR3 nucleotide sequence: TGTGCCAGCAGTTTAGCGCGGGAATCGGGGGCTTTCTTT. The chain joins TRBV12-3 or TRBV12-4 to TRBJ1-1, with D unclear. The CDR3 is made up of 13 amino acids. The V gene lost 0 bases and the J gene lost 11 bases, with 13 bases spanning the gap.

The genes are TRBV19 and TRBJ1-1; possibly TRBD1 for D (6 bases). Germline CDR1 LNHDA, CDR2 SQIVND (reference sequence). Deletions cut 7 bases from V and 5 bases from J, with 14 bases between. CDR3 length: 13 residues. The CDR3 protein is CASTIGGVTEAFF. The DNA for the CDR3 is TGTGCCAGTACCATAGGGGGGGTGACTGAAGCTTTCTTT.

V and J are TRBV6-6 and TRBJ1-1; possibly TRBD1 for D (5 bases). The CDR3 runs to 12 residues. Germline assignment: CDR1 MNHNY and CDR2 SVGAGI (reference sequence). Deletions cut 0 bases from V and 8 bases from J, with 7 bases between. CDR3 nucleotide sequence: TGTGCCAGCAGTTACTCCAGGGTAGAAGCTTTCTTT. Its translation: CASSYSRVEAFF.

The rearrangement joins TRBV6-6 to TRBJ2-7, with TRBD1 identical over 9 bases. The CDR3 runs 15 residues. CDR1 and CDR2 from the germline V gene are MNHNY and SVGAGI (reference sequence). With 6 bases clipped from V and 3 bases from J, the junction kept 9 bases outside the gene matches. This chain's CDR3 is CASSPPRTGVYEQYF. CDR3 DNA: TGTGCCAGCAGCCCCCCCAGGACAGGGGTCTACGAGCAGTACTTC.

This CDR3 reads CATSGGRLNYGYTF. CDR3 in DNA: TGTGCCACCAGTGGCGGAAGACTTAACTATGGCTACACCTTC. The chain combines TRBV24-1 with TRBJ1-2; D gene unclear. The CDR3 has 14 amino acids. Germline CDR1 reads KGHDR; CDR2 reads SFDVKD. Trimming took 5 bases from V and 1 from J, leaving 10 bases between them.

The genes are TRBV2 and TRBJ2-2, with 7 bases identical to TRBD1. The CDR3 covers 14 residues. V lost 4 bases to trimming and J lost 7 bases; unmatched junction nucleotides: 6. Per germline, CDR1 SNHLY and CDR2 FYNNEI. The CDR3 region is CASSGQGRDGELFF. CDR3 nucleotide sequence: TGTGCCAGCAGTGGACAGGGCAGGGACGGGGAGCTGTTTTTT.

The chain is built from TRBV6-6 and TRBJ2-7; 10 bases match TRBD1. This CDR3 region has 16 residues. The ends lost 2 bases at V and 5 bases at J; junction bases unmatched: 9. Germline V gene data show CDR1 as MNHNY and CDR2 as SVGAGI (reference sequence). Here the CDR3 reads CASSYRTGGLRDEQYF. CDR3 coding DNA: TGTGCCAGCAGTTACCGGACAGGGGGACTTAGGGACGAGCAGTACTTC.

This clone has a single count. The gene calls are TRBV6-5 and TRBJ2-2, with D possibly being TRBD1 (6 bases). V lost 6 bases and J 7 bases, leaving 12 bases between the germline ends. The CDR3 extends over 13 amino acids. The germline V gene has CDR1 MNHEY and CDR2 SVGAGI. CDR3 amino acids: CASSASGVGELFF. The CDR3 DNA reads as TGTGCCAGCAGCGCCTCAGGGGTCGGGGAGCTGTTTTTT.

This clone has just one count. Other DNA sequences within the sample encode an identical CDR3. The chain carries TRBV28 and TRBJ1-4; D gene ambiguous. CDR3 size: 13 residues. The germline CDR1 and CDR2 sequences are MDHEN and SYDVKM. Trimming took off 3 bases at V and 8 bases at J, with 10 bases between the two ends. CDR3 DNA: TGTGCCAGCAGTTTGGGATGGGAAGAAAAACTGTTTTTT. Its translation: CASSLGWEEKLFF.

The rearrangement links TRBV27 to TRBJ1-2; D possibly corresponds to TRBD1 (6 bases). The CDR3 consists of 15 residues. Germline values: CDR1 MNHEY, CDR2 SMNVEV (reference sequence). V was trimmed by 5 bases and J by 5 bases, leaving 18 bases between them. For the CDR3, the DNA is TGTGCCAGCAGTCTAGCCGGGGGGGGCTGGTATGGCTACACCTTC. This translates into CASSLAGGGWYGYTF.

V and J are TRBV3-1 (or the pseudogene TRBV3-2) and TRBJ1-2; D remains ambiguous. Germline V gene sequence: CDR1 LGHDT, CDR2 YNNKEL (reference sequence). This CDR3 has 13 residues. Trimming took off 1 base at V and 8 bases at J, with 11 bases between the two ends. In DNA, the CDR3 is TGTGCCAGCAGCCAAGCGAGGAGTTGGGGCTACACCTTC. It translates to CASSQARSWGYTF.

The chain employs TRBV14 and TRBJ2-7; D remains ambiguous. With 0 bases removed from V and 12 bases from J, the gap between germline ends came to 15 bases. In germline, CDR1 is SGHDN, CDR2 FVKESK. There are 13 residues in the CDR3. The CDR3 loop is CASSQDLTGRLYF. CDR3 in DNA: TGTGCCAGCAGCCAAGATCTCACCGGACGACTGTACTTC.

CDR3 region: CASSFQQNTEAFF. CDR3 nucleotides: TGCGCCAGCAGCTTCCAGCAGAACACTGAAGCTTTCTTT. This chain joins TRBV5-1 and TRBJ1-1, with no clear D. CDR3 length: 13 residues. Per germline, CDR1 SGHRS and CDR2 YFSETQ. The V end was cut by 2 bases, the J end by 1 base, with 6 bases between.

The V call is TRBV9, the J call TRBJ2-3; unclear D gene. The CDR3 sequence is 15 residues long. Germline V gene data show CDR1 as SGDLS and CDR2 as YYNGEE. The V gene lost 0 bases and the J gene lost 3 bases, with 11 bases spanning the gap. The CDR3 protein is CASSVGWQATDTQYF. CDR3 sequence (DNA): TGTGCCAGCAGCGTAGGCTGGCAGGCAACAGATACGCAGTATTTT.

The rearrangement links TRBV4-2 to TRBJ2-5, with 10 nucleotides matching TRBD2. J lost 5 bases, V lost 0 bases, and 9 bases had no gene match. The germline CDR1 and CDR2 sequences are LGHNA and YNFKEQ. The CDR3 is 17 amino acids. CDR3 protein: CASSQDLAGELGETQYF. Here the CDR3 DNA reads TGTGCCAGCAGCCAAGACCTAGCGGGAGAATTGGGGGAGACCCAGTACTTC.

This clone occurred a few times. The rearrangement links TRBV6-2 or TRBV6-3 to TRBJ2-5, with 14 bases lining up with TRBD2. The CDR3 totals 18 residues. After removal of 5 bases from V and 6 bases from J, the junction contained 14 bases not matched to a gene. CDR1 and CDR2 (germline): MNHEY, SVGEGT. The CDR3 here is CASSQPGLAGVNRKTQYF. The CDR3 bases are TGTGCCAGCAGTCAACCGGGACTAGCGGGAGTAAACCGTAAGACCCAGTACTTC.

CDR3 protein: CASSLGQSPGANIQYF. The CDR3 DNA reads TGCGCCAGCAGCTTGGGTCAGTCGCCGGGGGCAAACATTCAGTACTTC. V usage is TRBV5-1 and J usage is TRBJ2-4; D may correspond to TRBD1 or TRBD2 (6 bases each). V was trimmed by 0 bases and J by 6 bases, leaving 16 bases between them. The CDR3 covers 16 residues. Germline CDR1 is SGHRS and CDR2 is YFSETQ.

The V and J genes are TRBV3-1 (or the pseudogene TRBV3-2) and TRBJ1-4; 8 bases are a match to TRBD1. J gave up 8 bases and V 5 bases, and 10 bases lay outside the gene matches. Germline-derived CDR1 and CDR2 are LGHDT and YNNKEL (reference sequence). This CDR3 has 15 amino acids. The CDR3 nucleotides are TGTGCCAGCAGCGACTCGGACAGGGTTGGGGAAAAACTGTTTTTT. This codes for CASSDSDRVGEKLFF.

The chain has TRBV21-1 and TRBJ2-7; TRBD1 reflects the table's D call only, with no check against the DNA. TRBV21-1 is annotated as a pseudogene. The CDR3 contains 14 residues. CDR3 sequence reads: CASSKEGQHYEQYF. As DNA, the CDR3 is TGTGCCAGCAGCAAAGAGGGACAGCACTACGAGCAGTACTTC.

The rearrangement joins TRBV28 to TRBJ1-2; D gene uncertain. Germline CDR1 and CDR2: MDHEN and SYDVKM. There are 14 residues in the CDR3. The V end was cut by 2 bases, the J end by 2 bases, with 9 bases between. CDR3 DNA: TGTGCCAGCAGTTTAGCCACTGGGAACTATGGCTACACCTTC. Protein sequence: CASSLATGNYGYTF.

This chain joins TRBV7-2 and TRBJ1-6; D is undetermined. CDR1 is SGHTA, CDR2 FQGNSA, per germline. The CDR3 is 15 residues long. Trimming pared 2 bases from V and 7 bases from J, leaving 12 bases between. The CDR3 sequence is CASSLIPEPNSPLHF. CDR3 nucleotide sequence: TGTGCCAGCAGCTTAATTCCAGAACCCAATTCACCCCTCCACTTT.